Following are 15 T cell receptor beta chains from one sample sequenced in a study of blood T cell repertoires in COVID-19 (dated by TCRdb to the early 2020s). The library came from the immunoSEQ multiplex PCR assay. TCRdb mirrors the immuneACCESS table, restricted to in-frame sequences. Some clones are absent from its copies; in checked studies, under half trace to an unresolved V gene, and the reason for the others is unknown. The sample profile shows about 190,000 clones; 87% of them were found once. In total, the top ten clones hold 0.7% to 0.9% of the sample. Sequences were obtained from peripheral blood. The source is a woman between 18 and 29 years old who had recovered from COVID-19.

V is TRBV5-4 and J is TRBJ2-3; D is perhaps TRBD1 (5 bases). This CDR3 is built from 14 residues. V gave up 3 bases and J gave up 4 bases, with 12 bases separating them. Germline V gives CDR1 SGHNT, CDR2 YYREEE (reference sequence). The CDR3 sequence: CASSSAVGADTQYF. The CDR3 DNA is TGTGCCAGCAGCTCCGCCGTAGGGGCAGATACGCAGTATTTT.

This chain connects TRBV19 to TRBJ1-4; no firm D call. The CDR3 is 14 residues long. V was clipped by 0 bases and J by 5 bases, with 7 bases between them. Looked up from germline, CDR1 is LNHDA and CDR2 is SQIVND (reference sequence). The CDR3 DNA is TGTGCCAGTAGTATAGAAACACAGAATGAAAAACTGTTTTTT. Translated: CASSIETQNEKLFF.

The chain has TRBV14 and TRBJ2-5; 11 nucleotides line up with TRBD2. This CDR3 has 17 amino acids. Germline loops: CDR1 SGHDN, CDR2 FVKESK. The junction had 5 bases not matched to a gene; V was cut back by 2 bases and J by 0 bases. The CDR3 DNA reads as TGTGCCAGCAGCCAATATGCGACTAGCGGGGACCAAGAGACCCAGTACTTC. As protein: CASSQYATSGDQETQYF.

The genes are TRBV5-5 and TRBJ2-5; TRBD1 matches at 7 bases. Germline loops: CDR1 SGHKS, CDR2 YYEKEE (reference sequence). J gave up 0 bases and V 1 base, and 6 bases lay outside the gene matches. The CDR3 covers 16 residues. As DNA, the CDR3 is TGTGCCAGCAGCTTGTTCTCACAGGGGAACCAAGAGACCCAGTACTTC. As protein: CASSLFSQGNQETQYF.

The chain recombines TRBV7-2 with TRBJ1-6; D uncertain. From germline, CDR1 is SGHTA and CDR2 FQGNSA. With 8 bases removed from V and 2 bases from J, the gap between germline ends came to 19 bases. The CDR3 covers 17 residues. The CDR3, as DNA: TGTGCCAGCGGAAAGTCCACAGTGAACACCTATAATTCACCCCTCCACTTT. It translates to CASGKSTVNTYNSPLHF. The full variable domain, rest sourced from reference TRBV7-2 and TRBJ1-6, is GAGVSQSPSNKVTEKGKDVELRCDPISGHTALYWYRQSLGQGLEFLIYFQGNSAPDKSGLPSDRFSAERTGGSVSTLTIQRTQQEDSAVYLCASGKSTVNTYNSPLHFGNGTRLTVT.

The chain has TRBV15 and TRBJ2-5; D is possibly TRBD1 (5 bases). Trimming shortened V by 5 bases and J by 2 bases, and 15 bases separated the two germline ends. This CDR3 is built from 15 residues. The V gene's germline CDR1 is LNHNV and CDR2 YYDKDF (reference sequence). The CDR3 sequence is CATSQETVAQETQYF. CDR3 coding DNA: TGTGCCACCAGCCAAGAGACAGTTGCTCAAGAGACCCAGTACTTC.

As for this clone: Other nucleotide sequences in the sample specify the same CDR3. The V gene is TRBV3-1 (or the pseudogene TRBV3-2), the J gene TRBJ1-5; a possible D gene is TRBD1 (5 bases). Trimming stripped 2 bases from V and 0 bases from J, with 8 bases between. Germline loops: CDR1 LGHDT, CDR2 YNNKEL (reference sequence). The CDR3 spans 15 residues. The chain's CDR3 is CASSQQGGSNQPQHF. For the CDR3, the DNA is TGTGCCAGCAGCCAACAGGGAGGTAGCAATCAGCCCCAGCATTTT.

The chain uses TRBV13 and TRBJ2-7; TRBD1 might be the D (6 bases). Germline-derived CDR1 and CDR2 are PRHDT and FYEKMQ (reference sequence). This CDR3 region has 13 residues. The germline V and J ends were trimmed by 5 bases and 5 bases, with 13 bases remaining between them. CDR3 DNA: TGTGCCAGCAGCGCTCACCCAGGGGACGAGCAGTACGTC. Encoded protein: CASSAHPGDEQYV.

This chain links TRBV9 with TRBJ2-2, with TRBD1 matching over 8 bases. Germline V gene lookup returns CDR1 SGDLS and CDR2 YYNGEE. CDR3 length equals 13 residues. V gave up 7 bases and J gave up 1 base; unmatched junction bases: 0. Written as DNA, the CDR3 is TGTGCCAGCGGACAGGGGAACACCGGGGAGCTGTTTTTT. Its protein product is CASGQGNTGELFF.

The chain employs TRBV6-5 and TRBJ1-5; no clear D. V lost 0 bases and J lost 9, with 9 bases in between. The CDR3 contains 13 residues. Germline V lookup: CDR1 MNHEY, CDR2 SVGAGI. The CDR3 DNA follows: TGTGCCAGCAGTTACTCTGTCCCGGGGCCCCAGCATTTT. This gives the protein CASSYSVPGPQHF.

The CDR3 reads CASSSRREAQYF. CDR3 DNA sequence: TGTGCCAGCAGCTCGCGACGGGAGGCCCAGTACTTC. The rearrangement links TRBV5-6 to TRBJ2-5; 7 bases fit TRBD2. Per the germline V gene, CDR1 is SGHDT and CDR2 is YYEEEE. The V gene end was trimmed by 3 bases and the J gene end by 9 bases; junction bases not matched to a gene: 5. The CDR3 loop spans 12 amino acids.

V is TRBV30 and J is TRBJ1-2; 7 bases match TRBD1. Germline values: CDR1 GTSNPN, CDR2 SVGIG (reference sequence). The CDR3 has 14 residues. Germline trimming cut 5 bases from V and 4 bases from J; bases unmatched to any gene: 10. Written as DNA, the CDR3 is TGTGCCTGGGGAAATACAGGGGTGTCCTATGGCTACACCTTC. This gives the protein CAWGNTGVSYGYTF.

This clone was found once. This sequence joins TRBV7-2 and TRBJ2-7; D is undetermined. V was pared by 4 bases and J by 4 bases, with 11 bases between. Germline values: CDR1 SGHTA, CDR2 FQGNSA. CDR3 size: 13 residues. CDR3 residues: CASSSEPGYEQYV. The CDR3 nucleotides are TGTGCCAGCAGCTCAGAGCCCGGGTACGAGCAGTACGTC.

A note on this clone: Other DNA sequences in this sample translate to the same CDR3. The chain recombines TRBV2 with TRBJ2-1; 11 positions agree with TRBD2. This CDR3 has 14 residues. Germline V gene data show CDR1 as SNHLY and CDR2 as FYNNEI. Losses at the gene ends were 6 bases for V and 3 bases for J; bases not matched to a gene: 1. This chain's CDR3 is CASRLAGVYNEQFF. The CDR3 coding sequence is TGTGCCAGCAGACTAGCGGGAGTCTACAATGAGCAGTTCTTC.

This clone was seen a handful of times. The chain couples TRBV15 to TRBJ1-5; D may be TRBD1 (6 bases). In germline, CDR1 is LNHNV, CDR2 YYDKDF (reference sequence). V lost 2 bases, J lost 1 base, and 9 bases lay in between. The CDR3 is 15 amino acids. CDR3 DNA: TGTGCCACCAGCAGAAACAGGGAGAGCAATCAGCCCCAGCATTTT. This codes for CATSRNRESNQPQHF.